Detailed here is one T cell receptor (beta chain). Its antigen remains unidentified. This record comes from a study of T cells in localized non-small cell lung cancer. Study conclusions and caveats: Median 57 top-100 tumor clones were shared with paired adjacent lung.

Germline V lookup: CDR1 GTSNPN, CDR2 SVGIG (reference sequence). V gave up 5 bases and J gave up 7 bases, with 12 bases separating them. The CDR3 has 12 amino acids. Libraries were prepared by immunoSEQ multiplex PCR; TCRdb keeps only in-frame clonotypes and omits some of them. The repertoire consists of 90,000 to 95,000 clones, with approximately 91% occurring once and the leading ten covering roughly 4.3%. V gene TRBV30 combines with J gene TRBJ1-5; D call uncertain. The TCR sequence derives from a woman between 40 and 69 years old with stage II squamous cell lung carcinoma. Sample: PBMCs, taken before any cancer treatment. In nucleotides, the CDR3 is TGTGCCTGGGGTTCTTCATCACAGCCCCAGCATTTT. Translating gives CAWGSSSQPQHF.